The T cell receptor beta chain under discussion was sequenced for a study of blood T cell repertoires in COVID-19. Study background: Sites across the United States, Italy and Spain contributed samples from acute and convalescent COVID-19.

This table comes from immunoSEQ multiplex PCR, and its TCRdb copy is limited to in-frame clones, with some not included. The repertoire holds 59,000 or so clones, with about four fifths as singletons. This clone has only a few counts. The germline gives CDR1 LNHDA, CDR2 SQIVND (reference sequence). The CDR3 loop spans 13 amino acids. The ends lost 6 bases at V and 8 bases at J; junction bases unmatched: 7. V and J are TRBV19 and TRBJ2-1; the match to TRBD1 covers 7 bases. Source material: peripheral blood. This TCR was sampled from a woman aged 80 or over with active or convalescent COVID-19. This chain's CDR3 is CASSDRANDEQFF. CDR3 sequence (DNA): TGTGCCAGTAGCGACAGGGCAAATGATGAGCAGTTCTTC.